This record looks at one TCR beta chain sequence and its context. Its target is not known. The entry originates in a study of shared clonotypes between healthy human individuals. Regarding the study as a whole: Among donors, sharing of clonotypes was expected to be affected by sequencing depth. Naive subsets tended to show greater estimated richness than memory subsets.

Under the authors' procedure: Filtering differed for immunoSEQ, which gave only junction sequences without quality scores. Here immunoSEQ multiplex PCR was the method, and the copy in TCRdb shows in-frame clones only, minus some. The V and J calls and clone size are taken from that table; D and trimming were inferred from the DNA. The table lists about 2.4 million clones, approximately 92% of them singletons. Between the trimmed V and J ends, which lost 6 bases and 0 bases, there was a span of 20 bases. CDR1 and CDR2 from the germline V gene are KGHSH and LQKENI. The CDR3 has 17 residues. The TCR was taken from a man in his late teens or twenties in good health. Sequenced input: naive CD4+ T cells sorted from blood. As for subset: CD45RA+ positively selected. This chain links TRBV18 with TRBJ2-5; a weak D match, TRBD1 (6 bases). The CDR3 loop is CASSPIPSGQHQETQYF. Written as DNA, the CDR3 is TGTGCCAGCTCCCCGATCCCCTCAGGACAGCACCAAGAGACCCAGTACTTC. Combining the CDR3 with reference TRBV18 and TRBJ2-5 gives the whole variable domain NAGVMQNPRHLVRRRGQEARLRCSPMKGHSHVYWYRQLPEEGLKFMVYLQKENIIDESGMPKERFSAEFPKEGPSILRIQQVVRGDSAAYFCASSPIPSGQHQETQYFGPGTRLLVL.